These 10 T cell receptor beta chains were all obtained from the same sample, sequenced in a study of spatial heterogeneity in lung cancer (dated by TCRdb to the late 2010s). Libraries were made using 5' RACE. These reads were obtained on a NextSeq 500. TCRdb trimmed public reads at Q25 via fastp, called clones via MiXCR and kept in-frame beta chains. Merged by CDR3 protein, the rows form single entries marked with the most common genes and DNA. In this sample the table shows over 50,000 distinct CDR3 sequences, around 8.4% of which occur a single time. The top ten clonotypes cover about 15% of the sample. The time point label on this specimen signifies: sample taken at primary tumor resection. Whole RNA extracted from tumor and nontumor lung tissue, or from cryopreserved PBMC samples, was used for TCR sequencing without cell sorting. The sequences come from PBMCs, collected at surgery. These receptors originate from a female donor with early-stage non-small cell lung cancer.

This clonotype was detected many times. The J gene is TRBJ2-1, the V gene TRBV24-1; 7 positions match TRBD1. Germline V gene sequence: CDR1 KGHDR, CDR2 SFDVKD. Unmatched junction bases numbered 8, after V lost 0 bases and J lost 7 bases. The CDR3 runs 16 residues. The CDR3 nucleotides read TGTGCCACCAGTGATTTGCGAGGGGGCGAATGGAATGAGCAGTTCTTC. Translation gives CATSDLRGGEWNEQFF.

This clonotype was seen a few times. The rearrangement uses TRBV20-1 and TRBJ2-3; 9 bases are shared with TRBD2. V lost 5 bases to trimming and J lost 3 bases; unmatched junction nucleotides: 9. Germline CDR1 reads DFQATT; CDR2 reads SNEGSKA (reference sequence). This CDR3 has 15 residues. For the CDR3, the DNA is TGCAGTGCTCTCGTTCTAGCGGGACTTACAGATACGCAGTATTTT. As protein: CSALVLAGLTDTQYF.

In its sample, this clonotype was seen many times. The rearrangement links TRBV6-1 to TRBJ1-5, with TRBD1 identical over 11 bases. In germline, CDR1 is MNHNS, CDR2 SASEGT. Losses at the gene ends were 4 bases for V and 6 bases for J; bases not matched to a gene: 5. The CDR3 extends over 15 amino acids. For the CDR3, the DNA is TGTGCCAGCAGTGGGGACAGGGGGAACGGTCAGCCCCAGCATTTT. This gives the protein CASSGDRGNGQPQHF.

This clonotype has a handful of counts. The chain recombines TRBV7-9 with TRBJ2-5, with 7 bases identical to TRBD2. CDR1 SEHNR and CDR2 FQNEAQ come from the germline V gene (reference sequence). The V and J ends lost 4 bases and 3 bases, in that order; junction bases with no gene match: 5. The CDR3 extends over 14 amino acids. In DNA form, the CDR3 reads TGTGCCAGCAGCTCACCAGGGAGGGAAGAGACCCAGTACTTC. Translated, it gives CASSSPGREETQYF.

At least ten counts were recorded for this clonotype. V usage is TRBV6-4 and J usage is TRBJ2-5; D might be TRBD1 or TRBD2, each matching 5 bases. The V end was cut by 4 bases, the J end by 5 bases, with 11 bases between. The CDR3 covers 13 residues. From germline, CDR1 is MRHNA and CDR2 SNTAGT. CDR3 sequence (DNA): TGTGCCAGCAGTGGGCAAAGGGACGAGACCCAGTACTTC. It translates to CASSGQRDETQYF.

This clonotype was seen a few times. For the CDR3, the DNA is TGTGCCAGCAGTTCCGCACAGGGGAGGGATCAGCCCCAGCATTTT. Amino acid sequence: CASSSAQGRDQPQHF. The chain links TRBV28 to TRBJ1-5, with 7 positions matching TRBD1. The CDR3 spans 15 residues. After removal of 4 bases from V and 5 bases from J, the junction contained 8 bases not matched to a gene. Germline V gene data show CDR1 as MDHEN and CDR2 as SYDVKM. Full variable domain (outside the CDR3, taken from reference TRBV28 and TRBJ1-5): DVKVTQSSRYLVKRTGEKVFLECVQDMDHENMFWYRQDPGLGLRLIYFSYDVKMKEKGDIPEGYSVSREKKERFSLILESASTNQTSMYLCASSSAQGRDQPQHFGDGTRLSIL.

The genes are TRBV10-3 and TRBJ2-1; TRBD2 agrees at 7 bases. The trim removed 0 bases at V and 6 bases at J, leaving 5 bases unmatched. The CDR3 covers 15 residues. CDR1 is ENHRY, CDR2 SYGVKD, per germline. CDR3 amino acids: CAISESGGAPNEQFF. CDR3 nucleotides: TGTGCCATCAGTGAGTCGGGAGGGGCCCCCAATGAGCAGTTCTTC.

This clonotype has ten or more counts. V and J are TRBV9 and TRBJ1-6; 7 bases align to TRBD1. The CDR3 contains 16 residues. J gave up 4 bases and V 0 bases, and 4 bases lay outside the gene matches. Germline CDR1 and CDR2: SGDLS and YYNGEE. CDR3 nucleotide sequence: TGTGCCAGCAGCGTAGGAGGGGGCCGGTATAATTCACCCCTCCACTTT. As protein: CASSVGGGRYNSPLHF.

Only a few counts were recorded for this clonotype. This chain joins TRBV6-5 and TRBJ1-2; the D is unclear. Between the trimmed V and J ends, which lost 7 bases and 4 bases, there was a span of 13 bases. This CDR3 is built from 13 residues. CDR1 is MNHEY and CDR2 is SVGAGI in the germline V gene. CDR3 sequence (DNA): TGTGCCAGCATGGGCAGCTTCCTCTATGGCTACACCTTC. Translated: CASMGSFLYGYTF.

The CDR3, as DNA: TGTGCCAGCAGTGCCGGGACAGCCTCTGGAAACACCATATATTTT. Its translation: CASSAGTASGNTIYF. The genes are TRBV6-1 and TRBJ1-3; 7 positions match TRBD1. The germline V gene encodes CDR1 MNHNS and CDR2 SASEGT. The V segment lost 4 bases and the J segment 0 bases; nucleotides outside the gene matches: 3. The CDR3 runs 15 residues.